The 17 T cell receptor beta chains presented below share a single source sample, sequenced in a study of technical replicates of blood from four donors. Sequenced by immunoSEQ multiplex PCR; TCRdb stores in-frame clones only, minus some. Of tens of thousands of clones listed, 90% to 95% were seen once; the top ten hold about 4.5%. The material sequenced was PBMCs. The origin of the receptors is a human donor in good health. Some clones in this sample may be carry-over from other donors' samples.

The count of this clone is one. The chain recombines TRBV7-9 with TRBJ2-7, with D perhaps matching TRBD1 (6 bases). V lost 5 bases to trimming and J lost 2 bases, with 19 bases between them. The CDR3 has 16 residues. CDR1 and CDR2 (germline): SEHNR, FQNEAQ (reference sequence). For the CDR3, the DNA is TGTGCCAGCAGCCGACCCCAGACAGGTCCGACCTACGAGCAGTACTTC. Translating it yields CASSRPQTGPTYEQYF.

The chain uses TRBV12-1 and TRBJ2-3; the D call TRBD1 from the table was never checked on the DNA. TRBV12-1 is a pseudogene locus. This CDR3 comprises 14 residues. CDR3 nucleotides: TGTGCCAGCAGCTTTGATGGGCCGACAGATACGCAGTATTTT. This sequence encodes CASSFDGPTDTQYF.

This rearrangement joins TRBV19 to TRBJ2-5; 8 bases align to TRBD2. Unmatched junction bases numbered 4, after V lost 3 bases and J lost 1 base. CDR3 length equals 15 residues. CDR1 LNHDA and CDR2 SQIVND come from the germline V gene (reference sequence). The CDR3 sequence is CASSIRGGIQETQYF. As DNA, the CDR3 is TGTGCCAGTAGTATCCGGGGGGGCATCCAAGAGACCCAGTACTTC.

The CDR3 bases are TGCGCCAGCAGCTTGGGAGGCGGGGGGCAAGAGACCCAGTACTTC. Amino acids: CASSLGGGGQETQYF. The chain has TRBV5-1 and TRBJ2-5; 8 bases match TRBD2. This CDR3 is built from 15 residues. Per the germline V gene, CDR1 is SGHRS and CDR2 is YFSETQ. Trimming removed 0 bases from V and 2 bases from J; junction bases left unmatched: 3. The variable domain in full, with the rest retrieved from reference TRBV5-1 and TRBJ2-5, is KAGVTQTPRYLIKTRGQQVTLSCSPISGHRSVSWYQQTPGQGLQFLFEYFSETQRNKGNFPGRFSGRQFSNSRSEMNVSTLELGDSALYLCASSLGGGGQETQYFGPGTRLLVL.

This clone was counted once. The rearrangement uses TRBV5-1 and TRBJ2-3, with D tentatively TRBD1 (6 bases). Germline V CDR1 and CDR2: SGHRS, YFSETQ. CDR3 size: 14 residues. The ends were cut back, 4 bases at V and 0 bases at J, with 9 bases in the middle. Written as DNA, the CDR3 is TGCGCCAGCAGCACCCAGGGGAGCACAGATACGCAGTATTTT. Translated: CASSTQGSTDTQYF.

The J gene is TRBJ1-2, the V gene TRBV6-5, with TRBD1 matching over 8 bases. From germline, CDR1 is MNHEY and CDR2 SVGAGI. The CDR3 runs to 13 residues. The junction had 3 bases not matched to a gene; V was cut back by 2 bases and J by 7 bases. The chain's CDR3 is CASSYGDRGGYTF. In DNA form, the CDR3 reads TGTGCCAGCAGTTACGGCGACAGGGGTGGCTACACCTTC.

The sample holds one count of this clone. This chain uses TRBV6-1 with TRBJ1-5; tentative D call: TRBD1 (6 bases). The V gene lost 7 bases and the J gene lost 6 bases, with 16 bases spanning the gap. From germline, CDR1 is MNHNS and CDR2 SASEGT. There are 14 residues in the CDR3. CDR3 residues: CASMYGGLGQPQHF. In nucleotides, the CDR3 is TGTGCCAGCATGTACGGGGGGCTGGGTCAGCCCCAGCATTTT.

V and J are TRBV7-2 and TRBJ2-7; D perhaps matches TRBD2 (7 bases). Trimming shortened V by 5 bases and J by 4 bases, and 15 bases separated the two germline ends. The CDR3 has 14 residues. The V gene's germline CDR1 is SGHTA and CDR2 FQGNSA. The chain's CDR3 is CASSRDGGRYEQYF. CDR3 nucleotides: TGTGCCAGCAGCAGGGACGGGGGGCGATACGAGCAGTACTTC.

The chain carries TRBV5-4 and TRBJ2-7; TRBD1 aligns across 9 bases. Losses at the gene ends were 5 bases for V and 2 bases for J; bases not matched to a gene: 5. This CDR3 region has 14 residues. The germline gives CDR1 SGHNT, CDR2 YYREEE (reference sequence). The chain's CDR3 is CASRYGQGPYEQYF. As DNA, the CDR3 is TGTGCCAGCAGATATGGACAGGGGCCCTACGAGCAGTACTTC.

The chain employs TRBV18 and TRBJ2-1, with D unclear. Germline V CDR1 and CDR2: KGHSH, LQKENI. This CDR3 is built from 13 residues. V lost 4 bases, J lost 4 bases, and 8 bases lay in between. The CDR3 loop is CASSLGSYNEQFF. The CDR3, as DNA: TGTGCCAGCTCACTCGGGTCATACAATGAGCAGTTCTTC.

J is TRBJ2-3 and V is TRBV2, with 13 positions matching TRBD2. The CDR3 is made up of 15 amino acids. V shed 10 bases, J shed 5 bases, and the junction held 9 bases outside the gene matches. Germline V gene data show CDR1 as SNHLY and CDR2 as FYNNEI. The CDR3 loop is CATSKGLAGQDTQYF. The CDR3, as DNA: TGTGCCACCTCAAAGGGACTAGCGGGGCAAGATACGCAGTATTTT.

The chain joins TRBV4-3 to TRBJ2-7, with 8 nucleotides matching TRBD2. The CDR3 sequence is 15 residues long. The germline CDR1 and CDR2 sequences are LGHNA and YSLEER. The V gene end was trimmed by 1 base and the J gene end by 0 bases; junction bases not matched to a gene: 2. DNA for the CDR3: TGCGCCAGCAGCCAAGGACTAGCGTTCTCCTACGAGCAGTACTTC. Amino acids: CASSQGLAFSYEQYF.

The genes are TRBV25-1 and TRBJ1-2; D perhaps matches TRBD1 (6 bases). This CDR3 is built from 14 residues. The V end was cut by 4 bases, the J end by 1 base, with 10 bases between. Germline CDR1 is MGHDK and CDR2 is SYGVNS. CDR3 protein: CASSARGINYGYTF. CDR3 in DNA: TGTGCCAGCAGTGCCAGGGGCATTAACTATGGCTACACCTTC.

The CDR3 spells CASSEGTGRLNSPLHF. As DNA, the CDR3 is TGCGCCAGCAGTGAAGGGACAGGGAGGTTGAATTCACCCCTCCACTTT. The J gene is TRBJ1-6, the V gene TRBV4-1, with 9 bases lining up with TRBD1. Germline V gene data show CDR1 as MGHRA and CDR2 as YSYEKL. This CDR3 comprises 16 residues. V was clipped by 6 bases and J by 7 bases; unmatched bases: 10.

J is TRBJ2-2 and V is TRBV19, with D unresolved. The V gene's germline CDR1 is LNHDA and CDR2 SQIVND (reference sequence). The CDR3 contains 11 residues. V dropped 10 bases and J dropped 6 bases, with 9 bases sitting between them. The CDR3 sequence is CATQIPGELFF. In DNA form, the CDR3 reads TGTGCCACCCAAATTCCCGGGGAGCTGTTTTTT.

J is TRBJ2-3 and V is TRBV6-4, with TRBD2 matching over 7 bases. The V gene's germline CDR1 is MRHNA and CDR2 SNTAGT. There are 16 residues in the CDR3. V lost 0 bases to trimming and J lost 4 bases; unmatched junction nucleotides: 7. In DNA, the CDR3 is TGTGCCAGCAGTGACTCGTCCAGCGGGGCCTCAGATACGCAGTATTTT. Translation gives CASSDSSSGASDTQYF.

The chain uses TRBV2 and TRBJ1-5; the D is unclear. Trimming pared 4 bases from V and 3 bases from J, leaving 10 bases between. Germline CDR1 SNHLY, CDR2 FYNNEI. The CDR3 spans 14 residues. Written as DNA, the CDR3 is TGTGCCAGCAGTGGCGGAAGGTACAATCAGCCCCAGCATTTT. This translates into CASSGGRYNQPQHF.